Described below is a single TCR beta chain sequence and its context. The antigen is undetermined. The germline gene is not matched at one end of the junction; a read error may be the cause. This sample is part of a study of cytomegalovirus exposure and HLA in healthy donors. The PCR employed 60 Vbeta primers together with 13 Jbeta primers. Generated by immunoSEQ multiplex PCR, the TCRdb table keeps only in-frame clones and is missing some. The sample includes about 90,000 clones, over 60% of them seen just once. Findings of the study overall: Later on, an analysis showed TCR association rates differing by HLA locus, with DRB1 the most and HLA-C the fewest. Donors belonging to an Asian-associated ancestry cluster reportedly showed fewer N-insertions in productive TCRs than the approximately 670-donor mean, according to what a later analysis found.

CDR1 is SGDLS and CDR2 is YYNGEE in the germline V gene. The length of the CDR3 is 16 residues. The sample comprised PBMCs. The clonotype originates from a woman aged 45-60 years in good health and CMV-seropositive. The chain uses TRBV9 and TRBJ2-2; tentatively, D is TRBD2 (7 bases). CDR3 in amino acids: CASSVGGGANTGKLFF. The CDR3 DNA reads as TGTGCCAGCAGCGTAGGGGGGGGCGCGAACACCGGGAAGCTGTTTTTT.